This T cell receptor (beta chain) emerged from a study of blood T cell repertoires in COVID-19. At the level of the study: The analysed material was cDNA or gDNA that came from T cells, B-cell-depleted T cells, or PBMCs.

Original data processing: It was from reference gene primer amplification that nucleated cell counts were estimated. Measured with immunoSEQ multiplex PCR; TCRdb has only the in-frame clones, and not every one. V and J calls and clone size come straight from that table; D and trimming were deduced from the DNA. The sample shows about 170,000 clones, about 80% of them seen only once. The CDR3 loop spans 13 amino acids. Germline V gene data show CDR1 as MNHEY and CDR2 as SVGAGI. V was clipped by 8 bases and J by 5 bases; unmatched bases: 8. This clonotype was obtained from an elderly woman with acute or convalescent COVID-19. The V gene is TRBV6-5, the J gene TRBJ1-1, with TRBD1 matching 7 bases. What was sequenced was peripheral blood. This chain's CDR3 is CASFPGGWTEAFF. For the CDR3, the DNA is TGTGCCAGCTTCCCAGGGGGATGGACTGAAGCTTTCTTT.